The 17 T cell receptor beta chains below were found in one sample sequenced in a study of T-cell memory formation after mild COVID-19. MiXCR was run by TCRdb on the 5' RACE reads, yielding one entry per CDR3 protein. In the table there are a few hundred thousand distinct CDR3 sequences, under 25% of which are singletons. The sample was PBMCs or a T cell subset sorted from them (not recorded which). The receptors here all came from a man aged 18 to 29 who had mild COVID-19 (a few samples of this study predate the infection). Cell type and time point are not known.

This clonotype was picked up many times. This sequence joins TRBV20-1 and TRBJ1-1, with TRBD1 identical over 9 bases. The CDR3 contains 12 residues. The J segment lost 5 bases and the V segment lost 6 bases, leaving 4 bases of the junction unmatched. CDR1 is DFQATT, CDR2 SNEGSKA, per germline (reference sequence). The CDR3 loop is CSARQGGTEAFF. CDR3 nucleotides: TGCAGTGCACGACAGGGGGGAACTGAAGCTTTCTTT.

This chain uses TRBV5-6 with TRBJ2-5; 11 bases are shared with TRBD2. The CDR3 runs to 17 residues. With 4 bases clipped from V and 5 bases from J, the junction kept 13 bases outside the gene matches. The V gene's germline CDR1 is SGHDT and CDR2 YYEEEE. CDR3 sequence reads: CASSLRPGTSGPETQYF. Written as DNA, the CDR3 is TGTGCCAGCAGCCTCCGTCCAGGGACTAGCGGTCCGGAGACCCAGTACTTC.

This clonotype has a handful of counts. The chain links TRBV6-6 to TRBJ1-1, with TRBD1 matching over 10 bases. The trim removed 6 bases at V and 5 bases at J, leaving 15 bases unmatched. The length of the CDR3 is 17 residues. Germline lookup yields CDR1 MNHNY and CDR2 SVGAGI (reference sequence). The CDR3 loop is CASSSLGDRGSGTEAFF. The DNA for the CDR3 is TGTGCCAGCAGCTCTCTCGGGGACAGGGGATCGGGGACTGAAGCTTTCTTT.

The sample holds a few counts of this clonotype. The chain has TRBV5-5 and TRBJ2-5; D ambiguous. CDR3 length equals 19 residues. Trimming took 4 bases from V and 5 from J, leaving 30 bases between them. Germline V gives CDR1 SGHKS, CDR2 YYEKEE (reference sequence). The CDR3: CASSPRRYSPVTISETQYF. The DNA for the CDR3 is TGTGCCAGCAGCCCACGGAGATACTCCCCGGTCACAATTAGTGAGACCCAGTACTTC.

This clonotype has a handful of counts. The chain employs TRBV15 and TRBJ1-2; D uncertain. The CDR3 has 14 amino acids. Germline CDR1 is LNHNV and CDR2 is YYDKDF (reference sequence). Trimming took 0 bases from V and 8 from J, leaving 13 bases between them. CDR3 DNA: TGTGCCACCAGCAGAGACCTGACCAGAGGGGGCTACACCTTC. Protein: CATSRDLTRGGYTF.

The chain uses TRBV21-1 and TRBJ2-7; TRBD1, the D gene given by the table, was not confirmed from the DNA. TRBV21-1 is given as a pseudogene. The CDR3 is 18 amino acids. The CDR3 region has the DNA TGTGCCAGCAGCAAGGAAGGACAGACCCCCCTGCCCTCCTACGAGCAGTACGTC. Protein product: CASSKEGQTPLPSYEQYV.

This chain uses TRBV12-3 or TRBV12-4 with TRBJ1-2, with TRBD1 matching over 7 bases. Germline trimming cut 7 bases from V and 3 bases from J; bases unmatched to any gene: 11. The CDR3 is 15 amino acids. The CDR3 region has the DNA TGTGCCAGCACAGGGGGGGCAGGCTGGGACTATGGCTACACCTTC. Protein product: CASTGGAGWDYGYTF.

This CDR3 is CASSDTGTSANEQFF. CDR3 DNA: TGTGCCAGCAGTGATACCGGGACTAGCGCCAATGAGCAGTTCTTC. V gene TRBV3-1 combines with J gene TRBJ2-1, with TRBD2 identical over 10 bases. Looked up from germline, CDR1 is LGHDT and CDR2 is YNNKEL (reference sequence). CDR3 length: 15 residues. Germline trimming cut 6 bases from V and 6 bases from J; bases unmatched to any gene: 8.

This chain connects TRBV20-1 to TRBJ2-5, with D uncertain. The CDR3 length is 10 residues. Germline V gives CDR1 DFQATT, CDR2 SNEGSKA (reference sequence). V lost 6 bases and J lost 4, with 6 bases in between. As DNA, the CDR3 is TGCAGTGCCGAGAGAGAGACCCAGTACTTC. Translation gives CSAERETQYF.

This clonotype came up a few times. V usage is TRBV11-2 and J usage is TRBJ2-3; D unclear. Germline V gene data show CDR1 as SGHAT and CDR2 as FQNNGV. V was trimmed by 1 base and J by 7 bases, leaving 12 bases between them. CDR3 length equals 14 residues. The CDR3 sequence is CASSLVARANTQYF. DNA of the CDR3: TGTGCCAGCAGCTTAGTCGCTAGGGCAAATACGCAGTATTTT.

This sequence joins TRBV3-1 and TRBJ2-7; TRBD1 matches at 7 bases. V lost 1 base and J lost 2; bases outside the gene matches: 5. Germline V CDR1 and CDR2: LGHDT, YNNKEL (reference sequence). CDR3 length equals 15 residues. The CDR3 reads CASSQGPTGTYEQYF. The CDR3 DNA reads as TGTGCCAGCAGCCAAGGTCCGACAGGGACCTACGAGCAGTACTTC.

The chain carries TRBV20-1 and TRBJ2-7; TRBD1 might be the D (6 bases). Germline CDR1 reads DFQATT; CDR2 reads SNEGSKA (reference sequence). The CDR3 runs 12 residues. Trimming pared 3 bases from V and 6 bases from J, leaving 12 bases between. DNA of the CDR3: TGCAGTGCTAGCAGGGGCATCCTCGAGCAGTACGTC. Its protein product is CSASRGILEQYV.

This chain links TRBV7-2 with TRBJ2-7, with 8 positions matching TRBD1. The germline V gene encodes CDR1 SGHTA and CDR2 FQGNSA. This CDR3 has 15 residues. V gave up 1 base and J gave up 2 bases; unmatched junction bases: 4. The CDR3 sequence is CASSLVPGQAYEQYV. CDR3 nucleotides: TGTGCCAGCAGCTTAGTTCCGGGACAGGCCTACGAGCAGTACGTC.

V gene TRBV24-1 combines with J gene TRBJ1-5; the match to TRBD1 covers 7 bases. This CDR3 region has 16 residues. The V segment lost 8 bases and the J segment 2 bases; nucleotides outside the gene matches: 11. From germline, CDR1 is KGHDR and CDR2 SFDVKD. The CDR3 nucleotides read TGTGCCACCATCCATTGGAGGGGGCGAGGCAATCAGCCCCAGCATTTT. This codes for CATIHWRGRGNQPQHF.

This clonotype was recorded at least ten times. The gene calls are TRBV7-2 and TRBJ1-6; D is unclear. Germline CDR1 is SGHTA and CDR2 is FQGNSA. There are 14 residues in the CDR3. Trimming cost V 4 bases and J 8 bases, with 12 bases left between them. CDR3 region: CASSSQAGDSPLHF. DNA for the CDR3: TGTGCCAGCAGCTCCCAGGCCGGGGATTCACCCCTCCACTTT.

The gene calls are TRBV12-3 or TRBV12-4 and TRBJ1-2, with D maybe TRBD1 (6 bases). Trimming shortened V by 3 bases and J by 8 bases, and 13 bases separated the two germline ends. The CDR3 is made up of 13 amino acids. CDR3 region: CASSFGGADGYTF. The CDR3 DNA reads TGTGCCAGCAGTTTTGGGGGGGCGGACGGCTACACCTTC.

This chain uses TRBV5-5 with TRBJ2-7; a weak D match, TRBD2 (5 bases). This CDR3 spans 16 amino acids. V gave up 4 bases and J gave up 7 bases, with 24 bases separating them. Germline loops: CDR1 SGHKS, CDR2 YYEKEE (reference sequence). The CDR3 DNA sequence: TGTGCCAGCAGCCCCTTCGATACGTCGGGAAGTGGAGAGCAGTACGTC. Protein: CASSPFDTSGSGEQYV.